The rows below give T cell receptor beta chains drawn from one sample of a study of T-cell memory formation after mild COVID-19. TCRdb re-called the 5' RACE reads through MiXCR, storing one row per CDR3 protein. The table lists around 300,000 distinct CDR3 sequences, about 13% of them singletons. Specimen: PBMCs or a T cell subset sorted from them (not recorded which). The receptor source for this set is a man aged 18 to 30 who had mild COVID-19 (a few samples of this study predate the infection). Cell type and time point are not known. Both conserved end residues are part of each CDR3. Fields, in order: D gene, V gene, clone size, J gene, CDR3 protein, CDR3 DNA. D genes are given only for firm matches. Expanded clones get a size class; other rows say once, few or many, or leave the size out.

>.|TRBV5-1|few|TRBJ2-3
CASVPPGHTDTQYF
TGCGCCAGCGTGCCACCGGGGCACACAGATACGCAGTATTTT
>TRBD1|TRBV5-1|.|TRBJ1-1
CASSLDPTGTNTEAFF
TGCGCCAGCAGCTTGGACCCGACAGGGACGAACACTGAAGCTTTCTTT
>TRBD2|TRBV12-3/TRBV12-4|.|TRBJ2-5
CASSLASTSGETQYF
TGTGCCAGCAGTTTAGCGAGTACTAGCGGAGAGACCCAGTACTTC
>.|TRBV7-2|.|TRBJ2-3
CASSSTSADTQYF
TGTGCCAGCAGCTCGACTAGTGCCGATACGCAGTATTTT
>.|TRBV4-1|many|TRBJ1-1
CASSQARGLGAFF
TGCGCCAGCAGCCAAGCCCGGGGCCTAGGAGCTTTCTTT
>.|TRBV20-1|.|TRBJ2-5
CSAMAVRETQYF
TGCAGTGCTATGGCCGTGCGGGAGACCCAGTACTTC
>.|TRBV24-1|.|TRBJ2-1
CATSARGGRGNEQFF
TGTGCCACCAGTGCCAGGGGCGGAAGGGGCAATGAGCAGTTCTTC
>.|TRBV7-2|many|TRBJ2-3
CASTLSPSDTQYF
TGTGCCAGCACCCTATCCCCGTCGGATACGCAGTATTTT
>.|TRBV20-1|many|TRBJ1-5
CSARDLPGNQPQHF
TGCAGTGCTAGAGATTTGCCGGGTAATCAGCCCCAGCATTTT
>TRBD1|TRBV5-1|.|TRBJ1-1
CASSIDRGEAFF
TGCGCCAGCAGCATCGACAGGGGAGAAGCTTTCTTT
>.|TRBV7-2|many|TRBJ2-3
CASSLYGVTDTQYF
TGTGCCAGCAGCTTGTACGGGGTCACAGATACGCAGTATTTT
>TRBD2|TRBV4-2|many|TRBJ2-2
CASSRTSTGELFF
TGTGCCAGCAGCCGGACTAGCACCGGGGAGCTGTTTTTT
>TRBD1|TRBV7-2|.|TRBJ2-5
CASSLSRGYETQYF
TGTGCCAGCAGCTTATCCAGGGGGTATGAGACCCAGTACTTC
>TRBD2|TRBV9|few|TRBJ2-3
CATTSGATTDTQYF
TGTGCCACTACTAGCGGGGCAACCACAGATACGCAGTATTTT
>.|TRBV3-1|few|TRBJ2-1
CASSSSGTGMEQFF
TGTGCCAGCAGCTCGTCCGGGACCGGTATGGAGCAGTTCTTC
>.|TRBV24-1|.|TRBJ1-2
CATSDPGAPMIGYTF
TGTGCCACCAGTGATCCAGGGGCCCCTATGATTGGCTACACCTTC
>.|TRBV4-2|.|TRBJ1-4
CASSQGESPGSREKLFF
TGTGCCAGCAGCCAAGGGGAATCCCCAGGGTCGCGTGAAAAACTGTTTTTT
>.|TRBV10-3|many|TRBJ2-6
CAIEAAGANVLTF
TGTGCCATCGAGGCGGCTGGGGCCAACGTCCTGACTTTC
>.|TRBV20-1|.|TRBJ1-4
CSAPDRGDSWEKLFF
TGCAGTGCACCAGATAGGGGCGACAGTTGGGAAAAACTGTTTTTT
>.|TRBV6-5|.|TRBJ1-6
CASRVDGNSPLHF
TGTGCCAGCAGAGTGGACGGGAATTCACCCCTCCACTTT
>TRBD2|TRBV10-2|.|TRBJ2-1
CASSATLAGTYNEQFF
TGCGCCAGCAGTGCTACACTAGCGGGCACCTACAATGAGCAGTTCTTC
>.|TRBV21-1|.|TRBJ2-1
CASSKGMGRSSYNEQFF
TGTGCCAGCAGCAAAGGTATGGGGAGGAGCTCCTACAATGAGCAGTTCTTC
>.|TRBV9|.|TRBJ2-7
CASSVAQGPYEQYF
TGTGCCAGCAGCGTAGCCCAGGGCCCCTACGAGCAGTACTTC
>TRBD2|TRBV4-3|few|TRBJ2-3
CASSQYLADRQYF
TGCGCCAGCAGCCAGTATCTAGCGGATAGGCAGTATTTT
>TRBD1|TRBV6-5|once|TRBJ2-1
CASSDSPGQGVNEQFF
TGTGCCAGCAGTGACAGTCCGGGACAGGGAGTCAATGAGCAGTTCTTC
>.|TRBV7-8|many|TRBJ2-5
CASSALGEQETQYF
TGTGCCAGCAGCGCGCTCGGGGAACAAGAGACCCAGTACTTC
>.|TRBV3-1|many|TRBJ2-7
CASSQEVAVLREQYF
TGTGCCAGCAGCCAAGAAGTCGCGGTCCTCCGCGAGCAGTACTTC
>.|TRBV29-1|many|TRBJ1-4
CSVEELDRNEKLFF
TGCAGCGTTGAAGAATTGGATCGGAATGAAAAACTGTTTTTT
>.|TRBV7-6|few|TRBJ2-5
CASSLDSFHGTQYF
TGTGCCAGCAGCTTAGACAGTTTTCACGGGACCCAGTACTTC
>TRBD1|TRBV29-1|many|TRBJ2-1
CSVVPGTESWNNEQFF
TGCAGCGTTGTGCCCGGGACAGAGTCGTGGAACAATGAGCAGTTCTTC
>TRBD1|TRBV6-1|many|TRBJ2-3
CASSEASRDRGRSTDTQYF
TGTGCCAGCAGTGAAGCGTCCCGGGACAGGGGGCGAAGCACAGATACGCAGTATTTT
>.|TRBV6-2/TRBV6-3|.|TRBJ2-7
CASSFYVSYEQYF
TGTGCCAGCAGTTTCTACGTCTCCTACGAGCAGTACTTC
>TRBD2|TRBV6-5|many|TRBJ2-3
CASSYSTSGGIDTQYF
TGTGCCAGCAGTTACTCGACTAGCGGGGGAATAGATACGCAGTATTTT
>TRBD2|TRBV28|.|TRBJ2-1
CASSALSGGSYNEQFF
TGTGCCAGCAGTGCCCTCAGCGGGGGATCCTACAATGAGCAGTTCTTC
>.|TRBV30|.|TRBJ2-5
CAWSRTGRGQETQYF
TGTGCCTGGAGTAGAACCGGACGGGGCCAAGAGACCCAGTACTTC
>TRBD2|TRBV7-2|many|TRBJ2-1
CASSRGGTSGDNEQFF
TGTGCCAGCAGCCGAGGGGGGACTAGCGGGGACAATGAGCAGTTCTTC
>TRBD1|TRBV10-3|few|TRBJ1-6
CAISPGQGKSPLHF
TGTGCCATTTCTCCGGGACAGGGTAAATCACCCCTCCACTTT
>TRBD1|TRBV7-9|many|TRBJ2-4
CASTPGTEINIQYF
TGTGCCAGCACTCCGGGGACAGAGATAAACATTCAGTACTTC
>TRBD1|TRBV20-1|few|TRBJ1-1
CSASRQGANTEAFF
TGCAGTGCTTCGCGACAGGGCGCGAACACTGAAGCTTTCTTT
>.|TRBV4-3|.|TRBJ2-1
CASSHLQGPGSYNEQFF
TGCGCCAGCAGCCATCTGCAAGGCCCGGGGTCCTACAATGAGCAGTTCTTC
>TRBD2|TRBV6-2/TRBV6-3|many|TRBJ2-1
CASTSTTWRGGSNEQFF
TGTGCCAGCACCTCCACTACTTGGCGGGGGGGCAGCAATGAGCAGTTCTTC
>.|TRBV6-2/TRBV6-3|few|TRBJ2-3
CASSYSGRLAASTDTQYF
TGTGCCAGCAGTTACTCCGGAAGGCTCGCGGCGAGCACAGATACGCAGTATTTT
>.|TRBV20-1|few|TRBJ2-7
CSASVYNSYEQYF
TGCAGTGCTAGTGTCTACAACTCCTACGAGCAGTACTTC
>.|TRBV5-5|few|TRBJ2-7
CASSLGQVGREQYF
TGTGCCAGCAGCTTGGGTCAGGTGGGTCGGGAGCAGTACTTC
>TRBD1|TRBV4-1|few|TRBJ2-2
CASSQDGTGFTGELFF
TGCGCCAGCAGCCAAGATGGGACAGGGTTCACCGGGGAGCTGTTTTTT
>.|TRBV5-1|.|TRBJ1-2
CASSLDTGWGYTF
TGCGCCAGCAGCTTGGACACAGGATGGGGCTACACCTTC
>.|TRBV9|few|TRBJ2-5
CASSAGPAETQYF
TGTGCCAGCAGTGCCGGGCCGGCAGAGACCCAGTACTTC
>TRBD1|TRBV2|.|TRBJ1-5
CASRGTGGGREPQHF
TGTGCCAGCAGAGGGACAGGGGGAGGAAGAGAGCCCCAGCATTTT
>.|TRBV6-5|few|TRBJ2-2
CASSYVGGPQPGELFF
TGTGCCAGCAGTTACGTGGGGGGCCCCCAACCCGGGGAGCTGTTTTTT
>TRBD1|TRBV15|few|TRBJ1-1
CATSRGQGKTEAFF
TGTGCCACCAGCAGAGGACAGGGGAAGACTGAAGCTTTCTTT
>.|TRBV6-2/TRBV6-3|.|TRBJ2-1
CASTGTGYNEQFF
TGTGCCAGCACCGGGACGGGCTACAATGAGCAGTTCTTC
>TRBD1|TRBV12-3/TRBV12-4|many|TRBJ2-1
CASSYDRGDEQFF
TGTGCCAGCAGTTATGACAGGGGCGATGAGCAGTTCTTC
>TRBD1|TRBV2|few|TRBJ1-5
CASGDRNSNQPQHF
TGTGCCAGCGGGGACAGGAATAGCAATCAGCCCCAGCATTTT
>TRBD2|TRBV28|few|TRBJ2-2
CASSLLAGTGELFF
TGTGCCAGCAGTTTATTAGCGGGAACCGGGGAGCTGTTTTTT
>TRBD2|TRBV5-1|few|TRBJ2-2
CASRPNGGDTGELFF
TGCGCCAGCAGACCTAACGGGGGGGACACCGGGGAGCTGTTTTTT